This T cell receptor (beta chain) was recorded in a study of shared clonotypes between healthy human individuals. Whole-study findings and limits: Naive subsets tended to show greater estimated richness than memory subsets. Despite large depth, sorted-subset datasets appeared incompletely sequenced. Among donors, clonotype sharing was expected to be affected by sequencing depth.

A note on this clone: The antigen remains undetermined.

The CDR3 totals 15 residues. The V gene lost 1 base and the J gene lost 0 bases, with 9 bases spanning the gap. Germline V gene data show CDR1 as LNHNV and CDR2 as YYDKDF (reference sequence). Only in-frame clones appear in the TCRdb table, and some are missing; sequencing was by immunoSEQ multiplex PCR. Altogether some 1 million clones are present, approximately 70% being singletons, with the ten largest covering over 1.3%. Sample: memory CD4+ T cells sorted from blood. Subset indicated: CD45RA-negative fraction. The sequence derives from a young man in good health. The chain employs TRBV15 and TRBJ1-1; D unclear. The CDR3: CATSRVASLNTEAFF. CDR3 coding DNA: TGTGCCACCAGCAGAGTCGCCAGTTTGAACACTGAAGCTTTCTTT.